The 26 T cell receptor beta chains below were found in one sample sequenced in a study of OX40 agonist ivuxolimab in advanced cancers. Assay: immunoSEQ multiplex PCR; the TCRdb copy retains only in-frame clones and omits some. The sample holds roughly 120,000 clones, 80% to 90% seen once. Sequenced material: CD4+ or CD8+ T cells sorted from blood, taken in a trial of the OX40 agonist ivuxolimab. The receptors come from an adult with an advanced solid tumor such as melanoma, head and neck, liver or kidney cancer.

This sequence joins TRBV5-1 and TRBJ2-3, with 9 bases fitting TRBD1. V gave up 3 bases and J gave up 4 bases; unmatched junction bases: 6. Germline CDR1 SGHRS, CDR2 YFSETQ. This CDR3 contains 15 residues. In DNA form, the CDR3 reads TGCGCCAGCAGCTCGGGACAGGGTGGCGCAGATACGCAGTATTTT. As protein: CASSSGQGGADTQYF.

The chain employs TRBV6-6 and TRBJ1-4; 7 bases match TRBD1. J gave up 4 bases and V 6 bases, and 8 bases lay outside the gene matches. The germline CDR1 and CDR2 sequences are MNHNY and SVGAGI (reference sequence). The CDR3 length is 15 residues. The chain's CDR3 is CASSDGTVSNEKLFF. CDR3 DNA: TGTGCCAGCAGCGACGGGACAGTTAGTAATGAAAAACTGTTTTTT.

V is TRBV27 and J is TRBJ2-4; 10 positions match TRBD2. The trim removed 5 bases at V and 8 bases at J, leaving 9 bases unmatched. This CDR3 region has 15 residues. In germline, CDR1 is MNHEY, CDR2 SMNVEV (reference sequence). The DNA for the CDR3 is TGTGCCAGCAGTCCCAAGCGGGGGGGACGGGACATTCAGTACTTC. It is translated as CASSPKRGGRDIQYF.

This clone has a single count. The CDR3 region is CASSTRQGTYNEQFF. The CDR3 bases are TGTGCCAGTAGTACTCGACAGGGTACCTACAATGAGCAGTTCTTC. The chain employs TRBV19 and TRBJ2-1, with 7 nucleotides matching TRBD1. Germline V gene data show CDR1 as LNHDA and CDR2 as SQIVND (reference sequence). Trimming took 4 bases from V and 2 from J; bases not matched to a gene: 5. The CDR3 has 15 residues. The complete variable domain, with remaining parts taken from reference TRBV19 and TRBJ2-1, reads DGGITQSPKYLFRKEGQNVTLSCEQNLNHDAMYWYRQDPGQGLRLIYYSQIVNDFQKGDIAEGYSVSREKKESFPLTVTSAQKNPTAFYLCASSTRQGTYNEQFFGPGTRLTVL.

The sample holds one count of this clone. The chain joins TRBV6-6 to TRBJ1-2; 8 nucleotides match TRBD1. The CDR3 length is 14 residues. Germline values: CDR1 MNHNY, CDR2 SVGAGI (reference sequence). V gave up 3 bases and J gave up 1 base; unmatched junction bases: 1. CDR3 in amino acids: CASSYGQGNYGYTF. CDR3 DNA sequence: TGTGCCAGCAGTTATGGACAGGGTAACTATGGCTACACCTTC.

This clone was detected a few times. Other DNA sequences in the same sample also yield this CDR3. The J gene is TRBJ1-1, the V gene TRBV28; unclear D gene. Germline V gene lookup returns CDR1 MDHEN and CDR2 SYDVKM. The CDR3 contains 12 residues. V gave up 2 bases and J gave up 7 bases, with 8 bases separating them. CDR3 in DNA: TGTGCCAGCAGTTTACCCGGACTTGAAGCTTTCTTT. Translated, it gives CASSLPGLEAFF.

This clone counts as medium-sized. The CDR3 is CASSQLRQGTSYEQYF. The CDR3 coding sequence is TGCGCCAGCAGCCAACTCAGACAGGGGACCTCCTACGAGCAGTACTTC. The chain links TRBV4-3 to TRBJ2-7; TRBD1 matches 8 bases. Germline CDR1 and CDR2: LGHNA and YSLEER. V shed 2 bases and J 0 bases; nucleotides not matched to a gene: 6. The CDR3 has 16 amino acids.

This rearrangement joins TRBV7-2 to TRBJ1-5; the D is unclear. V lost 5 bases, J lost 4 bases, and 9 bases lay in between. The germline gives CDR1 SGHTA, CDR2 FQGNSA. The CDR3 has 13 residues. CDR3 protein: CASSPQSNQPQHF. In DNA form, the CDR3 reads TGTGCCAGCAGCCCCCAAAGTAATCAGCCCCAGCATTTT.

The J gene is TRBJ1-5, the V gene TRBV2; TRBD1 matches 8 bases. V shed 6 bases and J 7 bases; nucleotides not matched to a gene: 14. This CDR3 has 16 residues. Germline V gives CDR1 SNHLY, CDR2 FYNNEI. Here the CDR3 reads CASRTDFGQGTQPQHF. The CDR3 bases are TGTGCCAGCAGAACGGACTTTGGACAGGGAACGCAGCCCCAGCATTTT.

DNA of the CDR3: TGTGCCAGCAGTTTATCAGGGAGTGGACATTACACTGAAGCTTTCTTT. The encoded protein is CASSLSGSGHYTEAFF. This sequence joins TRBV28 and TRBJ1-1; tentatively, D is TRBD1 (5 bases). The CDR3 contains 16 residues. V dropped 1 base and J dropped 3 bases, with 15 bases sitting between them. Germline CDR1 reads MDHEN; CDR2 reads SYDVKM.

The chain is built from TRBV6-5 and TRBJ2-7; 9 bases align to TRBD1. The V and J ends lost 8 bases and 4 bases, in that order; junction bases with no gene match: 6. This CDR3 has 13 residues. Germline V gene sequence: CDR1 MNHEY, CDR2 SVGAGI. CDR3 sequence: CASARGQGYEQYF. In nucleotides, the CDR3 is TGTGCCAGCGCCCGGGGACAGGGATACGAGCAGTACTTC.

Written as DNA, the CDR3 is TGTGCCAGTAGTATGAGCGGGGGGAGCACAGATACGCAGTATTTT. The encoded protein is CASSMSGGSTDTQYF. The chain couples TRBV19 to TRBJ2-3, with TRBD2 matching 9 bases. The CDR3 length is 15 residues. J lost 0 bases, V lost 3 bases, and 1 base had no gene match. The germline V gene encodes CDR1 LNHDA and CDR2 SQIVND (reference sequence).

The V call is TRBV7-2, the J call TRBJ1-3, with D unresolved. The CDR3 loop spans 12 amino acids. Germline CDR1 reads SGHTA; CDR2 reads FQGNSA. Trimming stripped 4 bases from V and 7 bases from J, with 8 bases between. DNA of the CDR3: TGTGCCAGCAGCTCCTCGTGGAACACCATATATTTT. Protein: CASSSSWNTIYF. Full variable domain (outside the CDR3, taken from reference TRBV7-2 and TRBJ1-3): GAGVSQSPSNKVTEKGKDVELRCDPISGHTALYWYRQSLGQGLEFLIYFQGNSAPDKSGLPSDRFSAERTGGSVSTLTIQRTQQEDSAVYLCASSSSWNTIYFGEGSWLTVV.

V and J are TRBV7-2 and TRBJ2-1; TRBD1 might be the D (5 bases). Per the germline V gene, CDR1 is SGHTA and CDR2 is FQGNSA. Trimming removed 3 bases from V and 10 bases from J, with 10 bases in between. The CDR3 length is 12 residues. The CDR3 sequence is CASSFPAGEQFF. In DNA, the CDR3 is TGTGCCAGCAGCTTCCCGGCAGGGGAGCAGTTCTTC.

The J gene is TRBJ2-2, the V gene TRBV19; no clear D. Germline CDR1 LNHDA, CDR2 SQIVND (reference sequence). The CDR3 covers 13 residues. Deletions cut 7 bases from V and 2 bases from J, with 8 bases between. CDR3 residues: CASTNPNTGELFF. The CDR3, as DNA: TGTGCCAGTACGAATCCTAACACCGGGGAGCTGTTTTTT.

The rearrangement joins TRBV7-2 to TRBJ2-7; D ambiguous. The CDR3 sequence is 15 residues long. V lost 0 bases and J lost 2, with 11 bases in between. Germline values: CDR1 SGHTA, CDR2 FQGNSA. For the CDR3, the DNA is TGTGCCAGCAGCTTAGCTCAGCTGTCGCCCTACGAGCAGTACTTC. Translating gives CASSLAQLSPYEQYF.

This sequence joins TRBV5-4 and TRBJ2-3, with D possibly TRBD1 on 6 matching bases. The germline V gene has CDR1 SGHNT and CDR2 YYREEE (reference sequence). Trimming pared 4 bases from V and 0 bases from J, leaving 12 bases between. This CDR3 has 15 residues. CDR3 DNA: TGTGCCAGCAGCCTGGACAGCACTAGCACAGATACGCAGTATTTT. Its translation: CASSLDSTSTDTQYF.

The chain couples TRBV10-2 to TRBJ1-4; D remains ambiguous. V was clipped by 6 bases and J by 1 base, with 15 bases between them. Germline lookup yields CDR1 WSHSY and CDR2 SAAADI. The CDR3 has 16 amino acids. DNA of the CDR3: TGCGCCAGCAGCGGGGAGGTGTCCAAAACTAATGAAAAACTGTTTTTT. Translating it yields CASSGEVSKTNEKLFF.

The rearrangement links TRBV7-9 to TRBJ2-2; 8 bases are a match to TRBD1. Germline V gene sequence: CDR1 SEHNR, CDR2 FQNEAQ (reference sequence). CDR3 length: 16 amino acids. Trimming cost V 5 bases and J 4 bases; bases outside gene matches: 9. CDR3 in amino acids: CASSQRGQGSTGELFF. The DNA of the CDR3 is TGTGCCAGCAGCCAACGAGGACAGGGATCCACCGGGGAGCTGTTTTTT.

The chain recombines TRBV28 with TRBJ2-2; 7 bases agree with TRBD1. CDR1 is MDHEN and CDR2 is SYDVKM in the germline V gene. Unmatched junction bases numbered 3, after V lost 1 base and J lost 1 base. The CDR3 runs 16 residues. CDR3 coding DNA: TGTGCCAGCAGTTTATCTCAGGGGGAGAACACCGGGGAGCTGTTTTTT. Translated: CASSLSQGENTGELFF.

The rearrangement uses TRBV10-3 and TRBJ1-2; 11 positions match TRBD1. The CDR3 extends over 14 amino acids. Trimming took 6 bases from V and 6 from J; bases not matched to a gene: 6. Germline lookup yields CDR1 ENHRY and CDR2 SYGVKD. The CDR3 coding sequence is TGTGCCATCAGCCCAGGACAGGGGGCTAATGGCTACACCTTC. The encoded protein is CAISPGQGANGYTF.

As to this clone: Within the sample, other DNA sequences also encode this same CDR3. CDR3 sequence: CASSGYNEQFF. The CDR3 nucleotides are TGTGCCAGCAGTGGTTACAATGAGCAGTTCTTC. The V gene is TRBV2, the J gene TRBJ2-1; D not certain. Germline loops: CDR1 SNHLY, CDR2 FYNNEI. Trimming pared 4 bases from V and 4 bases from J, leaving 2 bases between. There are 11 residues in the CDR3.

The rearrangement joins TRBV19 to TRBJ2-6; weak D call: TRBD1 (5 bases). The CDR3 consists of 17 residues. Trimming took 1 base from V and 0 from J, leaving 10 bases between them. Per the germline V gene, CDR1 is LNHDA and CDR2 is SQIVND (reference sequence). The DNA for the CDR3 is TGTGCCAGTAGTATAGGCAGGGCCCGCTCTGGGGCCAACGTCCTGACTTTC. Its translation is CASSIGRARSGANVLTF.

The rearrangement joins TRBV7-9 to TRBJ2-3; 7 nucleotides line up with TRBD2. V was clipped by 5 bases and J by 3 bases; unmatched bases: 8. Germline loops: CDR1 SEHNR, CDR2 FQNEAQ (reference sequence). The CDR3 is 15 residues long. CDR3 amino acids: CASSTGLVGTDTQYF. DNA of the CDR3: TGTGCCAGCAGCACAGGACTAGTGGGGACAGATACGCAGTATTTT.

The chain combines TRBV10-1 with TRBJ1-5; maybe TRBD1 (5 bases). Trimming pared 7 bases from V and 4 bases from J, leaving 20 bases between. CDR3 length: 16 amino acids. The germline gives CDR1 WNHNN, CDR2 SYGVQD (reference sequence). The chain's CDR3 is CASILNDSSLNQPQHF. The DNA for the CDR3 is TGCGCCAGCATCCTTAATGACAGCTCACTAAATCAGCCCCAGCATTTT.

CDR3 bases: TGTGCCATCAGTGAGTCGTTGACGTATGGGGACAGCCGAAATGAGCAGTTCTTC. Translation: CAISESLTYGDSRNEQFF. The chain carries TRBV10-3 and TRBJ2-1, with 7 bases fitting TRBD1. V was clipped by 0 bases and J by 7 bases; unmatched bases: 15. Germline assignment: CDR1 ENHRY and CDR2 SYGVKD. This CDR3 has 18 amino acids.